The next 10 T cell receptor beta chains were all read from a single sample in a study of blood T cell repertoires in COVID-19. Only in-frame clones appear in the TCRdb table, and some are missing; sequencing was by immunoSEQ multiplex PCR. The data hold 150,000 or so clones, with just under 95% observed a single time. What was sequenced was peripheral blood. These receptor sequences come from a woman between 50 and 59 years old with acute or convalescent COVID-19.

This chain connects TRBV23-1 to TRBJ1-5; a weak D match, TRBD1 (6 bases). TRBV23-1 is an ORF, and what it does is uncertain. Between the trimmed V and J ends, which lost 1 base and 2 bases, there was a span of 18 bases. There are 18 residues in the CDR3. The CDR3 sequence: CASSQFMGGARGNQPQHF. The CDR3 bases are TGCGCCAGCAGTCAATTTATGGGGGGGGCCAGAGGCAATCAGCCCCAGCATTTT.

The CDR3 region has the DNA TGTGCCAGCAGCGACAGGGCGGCTGGAAACACCATATATTTT. Translated: CASSDRAAGNTIYF. This chain joins TRBV9 and TRBJ1-3; weak D call: TRBD1 (6 bases). Looked up from germline, CDR1 is SGDLS and CDR2 is YYNGEE. The CDR3 runs 14 residues. Trimming shortened V by 3 bases and J by 2 bases, and 9 bases separated the two germline ends.

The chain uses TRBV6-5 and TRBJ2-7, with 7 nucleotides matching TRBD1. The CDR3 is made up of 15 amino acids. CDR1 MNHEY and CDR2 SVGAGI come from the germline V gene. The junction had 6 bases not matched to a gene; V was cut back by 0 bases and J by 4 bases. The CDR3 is CASSYSGDSSYEQYF. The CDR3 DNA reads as TGTGCCAGCAGTTACTCGGGGGACAGCTCTTACGAGCAGTACTTC.

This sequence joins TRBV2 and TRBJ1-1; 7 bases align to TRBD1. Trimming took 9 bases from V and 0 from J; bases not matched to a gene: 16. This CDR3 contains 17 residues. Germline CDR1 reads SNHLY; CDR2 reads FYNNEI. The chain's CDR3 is CARWKGAGQRMNTEAFF. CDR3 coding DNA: TGTGCCAGGTGGAAAGGGGCGGGACAGCGCATGAACACTGAAGCTTTCTTT.

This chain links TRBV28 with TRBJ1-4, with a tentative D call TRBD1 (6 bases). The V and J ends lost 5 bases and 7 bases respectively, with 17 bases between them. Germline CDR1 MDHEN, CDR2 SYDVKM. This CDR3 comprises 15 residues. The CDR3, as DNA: TGTGCCAGCAGTCCCGATCGTCGGACAGCTGAAAAACTGTTTTTT. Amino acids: CASSPDRRTAEKLFF.

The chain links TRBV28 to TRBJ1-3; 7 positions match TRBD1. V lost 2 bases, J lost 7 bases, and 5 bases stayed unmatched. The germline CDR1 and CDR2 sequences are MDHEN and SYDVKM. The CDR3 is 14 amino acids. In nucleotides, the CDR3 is TGTGCCAGCAGTTTAGCAAGGGGGCGGAACACCATATATTTT. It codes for CASSLARGRNTIYF.

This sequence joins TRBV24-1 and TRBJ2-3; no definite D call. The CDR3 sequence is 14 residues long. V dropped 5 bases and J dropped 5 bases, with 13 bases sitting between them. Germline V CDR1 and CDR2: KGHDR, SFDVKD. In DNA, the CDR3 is TGTGCCACCAGTGGTGGGCTTTCAGTAGATACGCAGTATTTT. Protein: CATSGGLSVDTQYF.

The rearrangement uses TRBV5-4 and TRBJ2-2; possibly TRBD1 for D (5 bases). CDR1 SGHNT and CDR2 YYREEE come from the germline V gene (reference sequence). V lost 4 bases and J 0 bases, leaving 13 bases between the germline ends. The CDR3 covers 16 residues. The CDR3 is CASSRQGVSNTGELFF. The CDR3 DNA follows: TGTGCCAGCAGCCGACAAGGGGTTTCGAACACCGGGGAGCTGTTTTTT. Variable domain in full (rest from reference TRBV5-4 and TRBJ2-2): ETGVTQSPTHLIKTRGQQVTLRCSSQSGHNTVSWYQQALGQGPQFIFQYYREEENGRGNFPPRFSGLQFPNYSSELNVNALELDDSALYLCASSRQGVSNTGELFFGEGSRLTVL.

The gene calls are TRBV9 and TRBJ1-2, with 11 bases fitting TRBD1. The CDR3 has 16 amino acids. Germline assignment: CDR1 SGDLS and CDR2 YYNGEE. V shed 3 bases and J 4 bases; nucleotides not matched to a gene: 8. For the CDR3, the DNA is TGTGCCAGCAGCGACGCCGGGACAGGGGGGAGCTATGGCTACACCTTC. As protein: CASSDAGTGGSYGYTF. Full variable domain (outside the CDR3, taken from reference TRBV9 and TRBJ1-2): DSGVTQTPKHLITATGQRVTLRCSPRSGDLSVYWYQQSLDQGLQFLIQYYNGEERAKGNILERFSAQQFPDLHSELNLSSLELGDSALYFCASSDAGTGGSYGYTFGSGTRLTVV.

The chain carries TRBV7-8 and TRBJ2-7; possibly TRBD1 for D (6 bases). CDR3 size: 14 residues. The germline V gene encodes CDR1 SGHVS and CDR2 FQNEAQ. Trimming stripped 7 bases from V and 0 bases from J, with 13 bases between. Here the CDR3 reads CASTEYRDSYEQYF. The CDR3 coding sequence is TGTGCCAGCACCGAGTACAGGGACTCCTACGAGCAGTACTTC. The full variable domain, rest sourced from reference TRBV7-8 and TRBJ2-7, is GAGVSQSPRYKVAKRGQDVALRCDPISGHVSLFWYQQALGQGPEFLTYFQNEAQLDKSGLPSDRFFAERPEGSVSTLKIQRTQQEDSAVYLCASTEYRDSYEQYFGPGTRLTVT.